Listed below are T cell receptor beta chains from one sample, sequenced in a study of shared T cell receptors in the human thymus. Assay used: immunoSEQ multiplex PCR; TCRdb lists only in-frame clones, some missing. The table includes around 340,000 clones, 85% to 95% detected once. Sequencing was performed on thymocytes. The receptors here all came from a human donor. Both conserved end residues are part of each CDR3. The D gene is left open where the match is weak. The listing skips clone size in some rows; elsewhere it reads once, few, many or a size class.

d_call	v_call	j_call	clone_size	cdr3_aa	cdr3_nt
-	TRBV5-6	TRBJ2-7	once	CASSLGTPEQYF	TGTGCCAGCAGCTTGGGTACCCCCGAGCAGTACTTC
TRBD1	TRBV28	TRBJ2-7	-	CASSLFGQESYEQYF	TGTGCCAGCAGTTTATTCGGACAGGAATCCTACGAGCAGTACTTC
TRBD2	TRBV27	TRBJ2-5	once	CASSLKRHWLAGQETQYF	TGTGCCAGCAGTTTGAAACGCCATTGGCTAGCGGGGCAAGAGACCCAGTACTTC
-	TRBV11-2	TRBJ2-5	-	CASSQLGVLETQYF	TGTGCCAGCAGCCAATTAGGGGTTCTAGAGACCCAGTACTTC
TRBD1	TRBV4-2	TRBJ1-1	-	CASSHPTGVGEAFF	TGTGCCAGCAGCCACCCGACAGGGGTTGGTGAAGCTTTCTTT
TRBD1	TRBV7-9	TRBJ1-5	-	CASRTNRGPLYF	TGTGCCAGCAGGACGAACAGGGGGCCCCTGTATTTT
-	TRBV18	TRBJ1-1	-	CASSPSGGFSTEAFF	TGTGCCAGCTCACCCTCTGGGGGGTTTAGCACTGAAGCTTTCTTT
-	TRBV28	TRBJ2-1	-	CASNWAGRNSGLSYNEQFF	TGTGCCAGCAATTGGGCAGGGAGGAATAGCGGCCTGTCCTACAATGAGCAGTTCTTC
-	TRBV29-1	TRBJ2-5	-	CSADDDRSETQYF	TGCAGCGCCGACGACGACAGATCTGAGACCCAGTACTTC
-	TRBV5-3	TRBJ2-7	-	CARTREAKPYEQYF	TGTGCCAGGACGAGAGAAGCGAAGCCCTACGAGCAGTACTTC
-	TRBV28	TRBJ2-1	-	CASSLFRDGNEQFF	TGTGCCAGCAGTTTATTCAGGGATGGGAATGAGCAGTTCTTC
TRBD1	TRBV9	TRBJ1-3	-	CASSAQQGSGNTIYF	TGTGCCAGCAGCGCCCAACAGGGGTCTGGAAACACCATATATTTT
TRBD1	TRBV6-5	TRBJ2-3	once	CATQDWDSHTDTQYF	TGTGCCACGCAGGATTGGGACAGCCACACAGATACGCAGTATTTT
-	TRBV7-9	TRBJ2-2	-	CASPQRGNTGELFF	TGTGCCAGCCCTCAAAGGGGGAACACCGGGGAGCTGTTTTTT
-	TRBV5-1	TRBJ2-1	-	CASSLDTGQTRVQFF	TGCGCCAGCAGCTTAGATACAGGACAGACTCGGGTGCAGTTCTTC
-	TRBV29-1	TRBJ2-6	-	CSVEAPGDDPGANVLTF	TGCAGCGTTGAAGCGCCGGGGGATGATCCCGGGGCCAACGTCCTGACTTTC
-	TRBV27	TRBJ2-7	-	CASSRDSYEQYF	TGTGCCAGCAGCCGGGACTCCTACGAGCAGTACTTC
-	TRBV9	TRBJ2-4	once	CASSVEGGQNIQYF	TGTGCCAGCAGCGTAGAAGGGGGGCAAAACATTCAGTACTTC
TRBD1	TRBV27	TRBJ2-1	-	CASSPDRNEQFF	TGTGCCAGCAGTCCGGACAGGAATGAGCAGTTCTTC
-	TRBV28	TRBJ1-5	once	CASSSPDLYSNQPQHF	TGTGCCAGCAGTTCCCCCGACCTGTATAGCAATCAGCCCCAGCATTTT
-	TRBV27	TRBJ2-7	-	CASTLTGGQDEQYF	TGTGCCAGCACCCTGACGGGGGGCCAGGACGAGCAGTACTTC
-	TRBV13	TRBJ2-1	once	CASSPEGEGLYNEQFF	TGTGCCAGCAGCCCAGAGGGGGAGGGGCTGTACAATGAGCAGTTCTTC
TRBD1	TRBV28	TRBJ1-2	-	CASIMGQGVGQGYTF	TGTGCCAGCATTATGGGACAGGGGGTCGGGCAGGGCTACACCTTC
-	TRBV10-3	TRBJ2-2	-	CAVGPDPAHYTGELFF	TGTGCCGTCGGACCGGACCCAGCTCACTACACCGGGGAGCTGTTTTTT
-	TRBV6-5	TRBJ2-5	-	CASSLGDLETQYF	TGTGCCAGCAGTTTAGGGGATTTAGAGACCCAGTACTTC
-	TRBV6-5	TRBJ1-5	-	CASSYPDGNQPQHF	TGTGCCAGCAGTTACCCGGACGGGAATCAGCCCCAGCATTTT
-	TRBV6-1	TRBJ2-7	-	CASSDNGLGAEGSYEQYF	TGTGCCAGCAGTGATAATGGATTAGGGGCCGAGGGCTCCTACGAGCAGTACTTC